Below, 23 T cell receptor beta chains from the same sample are listed, as sequenced in a study of blood T cell repertoires in COVID-19. Sequencing used immunoSEQ multiplex PCR; TCRdb keeps in-frame clones, though not all of them. The data show 200,000 to 300,000 clones, about 90% seen once. Sequenced material: peripheral blood. Source of these receptors: a woman between 40 and 50 years old with acute or convalescent COVID-19.

The chain is built from TRBV3-1 (or the pseudogene TRBV3-2) and TRBJ2-1, with 8 positions matching TRBD1. Germline CDR1 is LGHDT and CDR2 is YNNKEL (reference sequence). The CDR3 length is 14 residues. J lost 5 bases, V lost 1 base, and 1 base had no gene match. CDR3: CASSQGTGHNEQFF. For the CDR3, the DNA is TGTGCCAGCAGCCAAGGGACAGGGCACAATGAGCAGTTCTTC.

This sequence joins TRBV27 and TRBJ2-3; 7 positions agree with TRBD2. With 2 bases clipped from V and 6 bases from J, the junction kept 11 bases outside the gene matches. This CDR3 spans 16 amino acids. Germline V gene lookup returns CDR1 MNHEY and CDR2 SMNVEV (reference sequence). Written as DNA, the CDR3 is TGTGCCAGCAGTTTAACAGCGGGGACCCCCAGGGATACGCAGTATTTT. Protein sequence: CASSLTAGTPRDTQYF.

The chain carries TRBV5-5 and TRBJ1-5, with 8 bases aligning to TRBD1. CDR1 is SGHKS, CDR2 YYEKEE, per germline (reference sequence). Losses at the gene ends were 4 bases for V and 9 bases for J; bases not matched to a gene: 9. CDR3 length: 14 residues. In nucleotides, the CDR3 is TGTGCCAGCAGCGTCGGGACAGGCACGGGGCCCCAGCATTTT. Encoded protein: CASSVGTGTGPQHF.

The chain uses TRBV6-5 and TRBJ1-2; 7 nucleotides line up with TRBD1. With V trimmed by 6 bases and J by 9 bases, 13 bases remained unmatched. This CDR3 comprises 14 residues. Germline CDR1 is MNHEY and CDR2 is SVGAGI. CDR3 coding DNA: TGTGCCAGCAGGGCCCCGGACAGGACTATGAGCTACACCTTC. This translates into CASRAPDRTMSYTF.

V usage is TRBV19 and J usage is TRBJ1-2; 9 nucleotides agree with TRBD1. The germline CDR1 and CDR2 sequences are LNHDA and SQIVND (reference sequence). This CDR3 is 17 amino acids long. J gave up 1 base and V 8 bases, and 14 bases lay outside the gene matches. CDR3 in amino acids: CASSPPFTGGFNYGYTF. CDR3 sequence (DNA): TGTGCCAGTTCCCCCCCCTTTACAGGGGGCTTTAACTATGGCTACACCTTC.

The chain is built from TRBV10-3 and TRBJ2-3; 7 bases line up with TRBD1. V trimming: 11 bases; J trimming: 7 bases; junction bases outside the gene matches: 18. Per the germline V gene, CDR1 is ENHRY and CDR2 is SYGVKD. This CDR3 is 15 amino acids long. Written as DNA, the CDR3 is TGTGCCTCCGGGGACAGCCCTTCAGGGGTTTATACGCAGTATTTT. Translation gives CASGDSPSGVYTQYF.

The rearrangement joins TRBV4-1 to TRBJ1-4; TRBD1 matches at 7 bases. Germline loops: CDR1 MGHRA, CDR2 YSYEKL. Trimming took 1 base from V and 7 from J; bases not matched to a gene: 9. The CDR3 contains 16 residues. The CDR3 region is CASSQAKGADGEKLFF. The CDR3 DNA reads TGCGCCAGCAGCCAAGCGAAGGGGGCCGACGGTGAAAAACTGTTTTTT.

The V and J genes are TRBV29-1 and TRBJ1-1, with D unresolved. Germline V gene lookup returns CDR1 SQVTM and CDR2 ANQGSEA. This CDR3 has 12 amino acids. V lost 6 bases and J lost 1, with 9 bases in between. CDR3 protein: CSVQEPNTEAFF. CDR3 DNA: TGCAGCGTCCAGGAACCGAACACTGAAGCTTTCTTT.

The CDR3 here is CASKTDRNGETQYF. As DNA, the CDR3 is TGTGCCAGCAAAACTGACAGAAATGGGGAGACCCAGTACTTC. V usage is TRBV2 and J usage is TRBJ2-5; tentative D call: TRBD1 (5 bases). Germline V gene sequence: CDR1 SNHLY, CDR2 FYNNEI. CDR3 length equals 14 residues. V was trimmed by 7 bases and J by 5 bases, leaving 17 bases between them.

The CDR3 region has the DNA TGTGCCAGCAGCTTTGGGACAGGGGGACTCTATGGCTACACCTTC. It translates to CASSFGTGGLYGYTF. The chain uses TRBV5-6 and TRBJ1-2; 11 bases align to TRBD1. V lost 2 bases to trimming and J lost 4 bases; unmatched junction nucleotides: 4. The CDR3 consists of 15 residues. In germline, CDR1 is SGHDT, CDR2 YYEEEE.

V gene TRBV2 combines with J gene TRBJ1-3, with 8 bases fitting TRBD1. J lost 4 bases, V lost 8 bases, and 7 bases had no gene match. Germline CDR1 and CDR2: SNHLY and FYNNEI. CDR3 length: 14 residues. CDR3 in DNA: TGTGCCAGCCGAGACAGGGGAGGAGGAAACACCATATATTTT. Protein sequence: CASRDRGGGNTIYF. Using reference TRBV2 and TRBJ1-3 for the parts outside the CDR3, the full variable domain is EPEVTQTPSHQVTQMGQEVILRCVPISNHLYFYWYRQILGQKVEFLVSFYNNEISEKSEIFDDQFSVERPDGSNFTLKIRSTKLEDSAMYFCASRDRGGGNTIYFGEGSWLTVV.

The CDR3 region is CASSVNPSPQEAFF. The CDR3 DNA is TGTGCCAGCAGCGTCAATCCGTCCCCTCAGGAAGCTTTCTTT. The chain recombines TRBV2 with TRBJ1-1, with unresolved D. V lost 6 bases and J 8 bases, leaving 19 bases between the germline ends. The germline V gene encodes CDR1 SNHLY and CDR2 FYNNEI. The CDR3 covers 14 residues.

V gene TRBV19 combines with J gene TRBJ1-2; 9 nucleotides line up with TRBD1. Unmatched junction bases numbered 10, after V lost 6 bases and J lost 5 bases. Germline V gives CDR1 LNHDA, CDR2 SQIVND (reference sequence). The CDR3 consists of 15 residues. CDR3 in amino acids: CASSQQGAIGYGYTF. DNA of the CDR3: TGTGCCAGTAGCCAACAGGGGGCAATAGGGTATGGCTACACCTTC.

The chain has TRBV11-2 and TRBJ2-5, with 14 nucleotides matching TRBD2. The ends lost 5 bases at V and 4 bases at J; junction bases unmatched: 6. Germline CDR1 is SGHAT and CDR2 is FQNNGV. The CDR3 sequence is 16 residues long. CDR3 nucleotide sequence: TGTGCCAGCAGCCCCCCAGGACTAGCGGGGGGAGAGACCCAGTACTTC. It yields the protein CASSPPGLAGGETQYF.

V and J are TRBV2 and TRBJ1-5, with a tentative D call TRBD1 (6 bases). Germline-derived CDR1 and CDR2 are SNHLY and FYNNEI. The V and J ends lost 6 bases and 9 bases respectively, with 12 bases between them. The CDR3 totals 12 residues. The CDR3, as DNA: TGTGCCAGCAGCTGGCAAGGGGGGCCCCAGCATTTT. This codes for CASSWQGGPQHF.

V usage is TRBV6-1 and J usage is TRBJ2-3; 9 bases map to TRBD2. Looked up from germline, CDR1 is MNHNS and CDR2 is SASEGT. The CDR3 sequence is 16 residues long. V shed 0 bases, J shed 5 bases, and the junction held 6 bases outside the gene matches. This CDR3 reads CASSEASRGGGDTQYF. Written as DNA, the CDR3 is TGTGCCAGCAGTGAAGCTTCGCGGGGGGGAGGAGATACGCAGTATTTT.

The CDR3: CAISTGSPNYNEQFF. The DNA for the CDR3 is TGTGCCATCAGCACAGGGTCCCCTAACTACAATGAGCAGTTCTTC. This chain links TRBV10-3 with TRBJ2-1; D possibly corresponds to TRBD1 (6 bases). The CDR3 consists of 15 residues. Germline lookup yields CDR1 ENHRY and CDR2 SYGVKD. Trimming left V 6 bases short and J 3 bases short, with 15 bases between.

The genes are TRBV11-1 and TRBJ2-1, with TRBD2 matching 8 bases. The CDR3 consists of 15 residues. CDR1 and CDR2 from the germline V gene are SGHAT and FQDESV (reference sequence). With 5 bases clipped from V and 4 bases from J, the junction kept 7 bases outside the gene matches. Written as DNA, the CDR3 is TGTGCCAGCAGCCGCAGCGGGGGCGCTTACAATGAGCAGTTCTTC. Protein product: CASSRSGGAYNEQFF.

The chain links TRBV7-8 to TRBJ2-5, with 11 bases that match TRBD2. This CDR3 comprises 18 residues. Germline V gives CDR1 SGHVS, CDR2 FQNEAQ. J lost 5 bases, V lost 1 base, and 12 bases had no gene match. The CDR3 region is CASSLEMLAGGLKETQYF. CDR3 DNA sequence: TGTGCCAGCAGCTTAGAGATGCTAGCGGGGGGTTTGAAGGAGACCCAGTACTTC. Full variable domain (rest looked up from reference TRBV7-8 and TRBJ2-5): GAGVSQSPRYKVAKRGQDVALRCDPISGHVSLFWYQQALGQGPEFLTYFQNEAQLDKSGLPSDRFFAERPEGSVSTLKIQRTQQEDSAVYLCASSLEMLAGGLKETQYFGPGTRLLVL.

The rearrangement links TRBV27 to TRBJ1-2; possibly TRBD1 for D (6 bases). Germline V gene data show CDR1 as MNHEY and CDR2 as SMNVEV (reference sequence). V was shortened by 3 bases and J by 7 bases, with 15 bases between the two germline ends. This CDR3 has 14 amino acids. Here the CDR3 reads CASSLLGAEGGYTF. In DNA, the CDR3 is TGTGCCAGCAGTTTGTTGGGGGCTGAGGGTGGCTACACCTTC.

The chain is built from TRBV4-1 and TRBJ1-6; 7 nucleotides match TRBD1. This CDR3 comprises 21 residues. Losses at the gene ends were 1 base for V and 0 bases for J; bases not matched to a gene: 15. In germline, CDR1 is MGHRA, CDR2 YSYEKL. CDR3 DNA sequence: TGCGCCAGCAGCCAAGGCACTAAAGGACAGGAATACGGCTCCTATAATTCACCCCTCCACTTT. Translation: CASSQGTKGQEYGSYNSPLHF.

A few counts support this clone. V usage is TRBV3-1 (or the pseudogene TRBV3-2) and J usage is TRBJ1-6, with D maybe TRBD1 (5 bases). The germline CDR1 and CDR2 sequences are LGHDT and YNNKEL (reference sequence). This CDR3 comprises 12 residues. V gave up 6 bases and J gave up 7 bases, with 7 bases separating them. CDR3 amino acids: CASSQGNSPLHF. CDR3 nucleotides: TGTGCCAGCAGTCAGGGCAATTCACCCCTCCACTTT.

The chain couples TRBV19 to TRBJ1-2; D not certain. Looked up from germline, CDR1 is LNHDA and CDR2 is SQIVND (reference sequence). The germline V and J ends were trimmed by 6 bases and 4 bases, with 9 bases remaining between them. This CDR3 is 12 amino acids long. This CDR3 is CASSRRSYGYTF. The CDR3 DNA is TGTGCCAGTAGCCGCCGTAGCTATGGCTACACCTTC.